Listed below are T cell receptor beta chains from one sample, sequenced in a study of response to subunit inactivated influenza vaccine. TCRdb re-analysed the RT-PCR reads in MiXCR, keeping a single row per CDR3 protein. The sample gives around 520,000 distinct CDR3 sequences, over 25% of which show up once; under 2.5% is in the top ten. This material consisted of CD4+ T cells sorted from PBMCs, taken 5 to 6 days after vaccination. The receptors stem from a man between 45 and 60 years old who received an inactivated influenza vaccine. Both conserved end residues are part of each CDR3. D genes are given only for firm matches. The size field is filled for only some rows; it gives once, few, many or a size class.

TRBD1 TRBJ1-4 TRBV15 - CATSRGQGFNEKLFF TGTGCCACCAGCAGAGGACAGGGCTTTAATGAAAAACTGTTTTTT
- TRBJ2-2 TRBV6-2/TRBV6-3 - CASSYSGGNTGELFF TGTGCCAGCAGTTACTCGGGAGGGAACACCGGGGAGCTGTTTTTT
TRBD2 TRBJ2-7 TRBV3-1 - CASSQGLTPGGGYEQYF TGTGCCAGCAGCCAAGGGCTTACCCCGGGGGGGGGTTACGAGCAGTACTTC
TRBD1 TRBJ2-7 TRBV18 - CASSIAGTGAEQYF TGTGCCAGCTCAATCGCCGGGACAGGTGCCGAGCAGTACTTC
- TRBJ1-2 TRBV12-3/TRBV12-4 - CASSWAGHGYTF TGTGCCAGCAGTTGGGCAGGGCACGGCTACACCTTC
TRBD1 TRBJ2-3 TRBV5-4 few CASSHGQDRPTDTQYF TGTGCCAGCAGCCACGGACAGGACAGGCCCACAGATACGCAGTATTTT
TRBD2 TRBJ2-3 TRBV29-1 many CSVGTSGLDTDTQYF TGCAGCGTTGGGACTAGCGGGTTGGACACAGATACGCAGTATTTT
TRBD2 TRBJ2-5 TRBV7-7 - CASSRGLAGEGETQYF TGTGCTAGCAGCCGCGGGTTAGCGGGCGAAGGGGAGACCCAGTACTTC
TRBD2 TRBJ2-1 TRBV20-1 - CSARSGTSGRRGGEQFF TGCAGTGCTAGATCCGGGACTAGCGGGAGGAGGGGCGGTGAGCAGTTCTTC
- TRBJ2-5 TRBV28 - CASSFTSGRDNQETQYF TGTGCCAGCAGTTTCACCTCGGGGAGGGACAACCAAGAGACCCAGTACTTC
TRBD2 TRBJ2-3 TRBV9 few CASSVRGGTAQSRRDTQYF TGTGCCAGCAGCGTCCGCGGGGGGACTGCCCAATCCCGCAGAGATACGCAGTATTTT
- TRBJ2-7 TRBV2 - CASSEYIGYNDEQYF TGTGCCAGCAGTGAATATATCGGGTACAACGACGAGCAGTACTTC
- TRBJ2-1 TRBV11-2 few CASSKIANEQFF TGTGCCAGCAGCAAAATAGCCAATGAGCAGTTCTTC
- TRBJ2-7 TRBV20-1 - CSARTARASTYEQYF TGCAGTGCTAGAACCGCCCGGGCGAGCACCTACGAGCAGTACTTC
TRBD1 TRBJ2-7 TRBV12-3/TRBV12-4 few CASGTGTPSYEQYF TGTGCCAGTGGGACAGGCACTCCCTCCTACGAGCAGTACTTC
TRBD2 TRBJ2-5 TRBV12-3/TRBV12-4 few CASRRAGGQGETQYF TGTGCCAGCAGAAGAGCGGGGGGCCAGGGAGAGACCCAGTACTTC
TRBD1 TRBJ1-1 TRBV6-2/TRBV6-3 - CASSSSDRGFSTEAFF TGTGCCAGCAGTTCCTCGGACAGGGGCTTTTCCACTGAAGCTTTCTTT
- TRBJ2-7 TRBV7-9 few CASSSITYEQYF TGTGCCAGCAGCAGCATAACCTACGAGCAGTACTTC
- TRBJ1-1 TRBV5-1 few CASSWTSFNTEAFF TGCGCCAGCAGCTGGACGAGTTTTAACACTGAAGCTTTCTTT
TRBD2 TRBJ2-3 TRBV20-1 few CSARGTSGGLDTQYF TGCAGTGCTAGAGGGACTAGCGGGGGGCTAGATACGCAGTATTTT
TRBD1 TRBJ2-3 TRBV10-3 few CAISRQGDTQYF TGTGCCATCAGTCGACAGGGGGATACGCAGTATTTT
- TRBJ2-5 TRBV28 many CASNPQGNQETQYF TGTGCCAGCAATCCCCAGGGTAACCAAGAGACCCAGTACTTC
TRBD2 TRBJ2-1 TRBV5-1 - CASSVLTSGRPSYNEQFF TGCGCCAGCAGCGTGCTCACTAGCGGGAGGCCCTCCTACAATGAGCAGTTCTTC
TRBD2 TRBJ2-7 TRBV2 - CAFSQRTGTSGLSYEQYF TGTGCCTTCAGCCAACGGACCGGGACTAGCGGACTCTCCTACGAGCAGTACTTC
TRBD1 TRBJ2-1 TRBV4-1 - CASSQSGQGAANEQFF TGCGCCAGCAGCCAATCCGGACAGGGGGCGGCGAATGAGCAGTTCTTC
- TRBJ2-2 TRBV7-2 - CASSLMVQLNTGELFF TGTGCCAGCAGCTTAATGGTACAGCTTAACACCGGGGAGCTGTTTTTT
TRBD2 TRBJ2-1 TRBV10-3 - CAISESTSPSYNEQFF TGTGCCATCAGTGAGTCGACTAGCCCCTCCTACAATGAGCAGTTCTTC
- TRBJ2-3 TRBV24-1 - CATSDFLPLRTRHTDTQYF TGTGCCACCAGTGATTTTCTGCCGCTCCGGACAAGGCACACAGATACGCAGTATTTT
- TRBJ2-1 TRBV28 few CASRQGRDSSYNEQFF TGTGCCAGCAGACAGGGGCGGGACAGCTCCTACAATGAGCAGTTCTTC
TRBD2 TRBJ2-1 TRBV25-1 few CARISGSDYNEQFF TGTGCCAGAATAAGCGGGAGCGACTACAATGAGCAGTTCTTC
TRBD2 TRBJ2-3 TRBV10-3 - CAISESRGGTTDTQYF TGTGCCATCAGTGAGTCTCGGGGGGGAACCACAGATACGCAGTATTTT
TRBD1 TRBJ2-1 TRBV24-1 - CATSDLRDRLDEQFF TGTGCCACCAGTGATTTAAGGGACAGGCTAGATGAGCAGTTCTTC
- TRBJ2-1 TRBV5-6 few CASSLLARTNEQFF TGTGCCAGCAGCTTACTAGCACGTACAAATGAGCAGTTCTTC
- TRBJ2-7 TRBV20-1 - CSASAQVYEQYF TGCAGTGCTAGTGCACAAGTCTACGAGCAGTACTTC
- TRBJ2-3 TRBV5-1 few CASSLGSPDRLGDTQYF TGCGCCAGCAGCTTGGGATCCCCGGATAGACTAGGAGATACGCAGTATTTT
TRBD2 TRBJ2-1 TRBV15 - CATSREASGMHEQFF TGTGCCACCAGCAGAGAGGCTAGCGGGATGCATGAGCAGTTCTTC
- TRBJ2-3 TRBV12-3/TRBV12-4 - CACSLLEIWLASTDTQYF TGTGCCTGCAGTTTACTGGAGATTTGGCTAGCTAGCACAGATACGCAGTATTTT
- TRBJ1-4 TRBV6-1 few CASGRGRVDEKLFF TGTGCCAGCGGTAGGGGGAGAGTTGATGAAAAACTGTTTTTT
- TRBJ2-2 TRBV20-1 - CSARERSDTGELVF TGCAGTGCTAGAGAAAGGAGCGACACCGGGGAGCTGGTTTTT
- TRBJ2-5 TRBV20-1 many CSAPRETQYF TGCAGTGCACCCCGGGAGACCCAGTACTTC
- TRBJ2-1 TRBV13 - CASSTTDEQFF TGTGCCAGCAGCACCACAGACGAGCAGTTCTTC
- TRBJ2-4 TRBV15 - CATSPPGPAKNIQYF TGTGCCACCAGCCCACCGGGTCCAGCCAAAAACATTCAGTACTTC
- TRBJ2-3 TRBV5-1 - CASSLAGDATDTQYF TGCGCCAGCAGCCTGGCCGGGGATGCGACAGATACGCAGTATTTT
- TRBJ1-5 TRBV29-1 - CSVGEVSNQPQHF TGCAGCGTTGGAGAAGTTAGCAATCAGCCCCAGCATTTT
- TRBJ1-2 TRBV5-1 few CASTHGVQRNYGYTF TGCGCCAGCACCCATGGGGTACAGAGAAACTATGGCTACACCTTC
- TRBJ1-1 TRBV4-2 - CASSPHGTEAFF TGTGCCAGCAGTCCCCATGGGACTGAAGCTTTCTTT
TRBD1 TRBJ1-1 TRBV6-1 - CASSEKGARTEAFF TGTGCCAGCAGTGAAAAGGGGGCAAGGACTGAAGCTTTCTTT
TRBD2 TRBJ2-5 TRBV5-1 - CASSWGTSGTQETQYF TGCGCCAGCAGCTGGGGGACTAGCGGGACCCAAGAGACCCAGTACTTC
- TRBJ1-5 TRBV20-1 - CSAKGTSQHF TGCAGTGCTAAGGGGACGAGCCAGCATTTT
- TRBJ2-3 TRBV5-1 many CASSLRGATDTQYF TGCGCCAGCAGCCTCAGAGGGGCGACAGATACGCAGTATTTT
TRBD1 TRBJ1-1 TRBV7-6 few CASSPRNPRDRGNPEAFF TGTGCCAGCAGCCCCCGGAACCCTCGGGACAGGGGTAATCCTGAAGCTTTCTTT
TRBD1 TRBJ2-7 TRBV6-2/TRBV6-3 - CASSYRTGASEQYF TGTGCCAGCAGTTACCGGACAGGGGCCTCCGAGCAGTACTTC
TRBD1 TRBJ1-2 TRBV9 - CASSDGAQGSDGYTF TGTGCCAGCAGCGACGGCGCACAGGGGAGTGATGGCTACACCTTC
TRBD2 TRBJ2-7 TRBV5-1 - CASGSRAGNRAVYEQYF TGCGCCAGCGGATCACGAGCGGGAAACCGGGCGGTATACGAGCAGTACTTC
TRBD2 TRBJ2-3 TRBV18 - CASLPGTSGRTDTQYF TGTGCCAGCTTACCTGGGACTAGCGGGAGGACAGATACGCAGTATTTT